This T cell receptor beta chain was recorded in a study of T cell repertoires in cytomegalovirus infection. Study context: It was the public TCR beta signatures that indicated both CMV infection and matching HLA type.

Germline V gene sequence: CDR1 MDHEN, CDR2 SYDVKM. With 10 bases removed from V and 8 bases from J, the gap between germline ends came to 21 bases. This CDR3 has 14 amino acids. Notes on this clonotype: Its antigen remains unidentified.

TCRdb called the reads again in MiXCR, with one record for every CDR3 protein. This sample has under 130,000 distinct CDR3 sequences; under 55% occur once, and the top ten carry roughly 70%. The V call is TRBV28, the J call TRBJ2-1, with a possible D match to TRBD1 (6 bases). The starting material was CD8+ T cells from cultured PBMCs, obtained from culture after CMV antigen stimulation. The clonotype was recovered from a human donor in good health (CMV status not recorded). Some clones in this sample may be carry-over from other donors' samples. CDR3 in amino acids: CATLGAEVLDEQFF. The DNA for the CDR3 is TGTGCCACTCTGGGGGCAGAAGTATTGGATGAGCAGTTCTTC.